The clone carrying this TCR beta chain has a count of ten or more. What it binds is not known. This record comes from a study of regulatory T cells in long-lasting Graves disease. In the study overall: Patients with persistent Graves' disease had over 5 years of antithyroid drugs and persistent TSH receptor antibodies.

To make TCR beta libraries, researchers used iRepertoire HTBI primers and Arm-PCR of CDR3 regions. A single record per CDR3 protein comes from TCRdb applying MiXCR to the multiplex PCR reads. The sample carries hundreds of thousands of distinct CDR3 sequences, 20% recorded once. The trim removed 5 bases at V and 5 bases at J, leaving 6 bases unmatched. The CDR3 consists of 15 residues. Germline loops: CDR1 SGHTA, CDR2 FQGNSA. Time point given: persistent/refractory GD, antithyroid drugs over 5 years with positive TRAb. PBMCs provided the RNA from which the TCR library was made. Study-wide results and caveats: Fewer public clonotypes were shared by new patients (roughly 970) than by persistent patients (approximately 2,700). Samples came from peripheral blood alone, without thyroid tissue. When disease was persistent, TRBV28, TRBJ1-2 and TRBJ2-5 were the favored segments.

The sequence derives from a female donor with Graves disease. The chain joins TRBV7-2 to TRBJ2-5; 12 bases are a match to TRBD1. Material: peripheral blood mononuclear cells (PBMCs), obtained when the disease was refractory, from a patient treated with antithyroid drugs. The CDR3 DNA sequence: TGTGCCAGCAGCCCGGGACAGGGGGCGGGGGAGACCCAGTACTTC. This sequence encodes CASSPGQGAGETQYF. Full variable domain (rest looked up from reference TRBV7-2 and TRBJ2-5): GAGVSQSPSNKVTEKGKDVELRCDPISGHTALYWYRQSLGQGLEFLIYFQGNSAPDKSGLPSDRFSAERTGGSVSTLTIQRTQQEDSAVYLCASSPGQGAGETQYFGPGTRLLVL.